This T cell receptor (beta chain) came from a study of early T cells in non-severe SARS-CoV-2 infection. Germline-derived CDR1 and CDR2 are MDHEN and SYDVKM. The CDR3 has 15 residues. Between the trimmed V and J ends, which lost 8 bases and 6 bases, there was a span of 21 bases. Individual cDNA molecules each received unique molecular identifiers attached to them. From the 5' RACE reads, TCRdb called clonotypes with MiXCR, one entry per CDR3 protein. The repertoire consists of 25,000 to 35,000 distinct CDR3 sequences, with 5.7% occurring once and the leading ten covering under 6%. This clonotype was recorded many times.

This clonotype was sampled from an adult who was a healthcare worker with PCR-confirmed SARS-CoV-2 infection or an uninfected control (not recorded which). The gene calls are TRBV28 and TRBJ2-3, with D tentatively TRBD2 (6 bases). Source material: whole blood. The CDR3 coding sequence is TGTGCCAGCGATAGCGGTTTCCCCCGAAGGGATACGCAGTATTTT. It yields the protein CASDSGFPRRDTQYF. Complete variable domain (other parts from reference TRBV28 and TRBJ2-3): DVKVTQSSRYLVKRTGEKVFLECVQDMDHENMFWYRQDPGLGLRLIYFSYDVKMKEKGDIPEGYSVSREKKERFSLILESASTNQTSMYLCASDSGFPRRDTQYFGPGTRLTVL.